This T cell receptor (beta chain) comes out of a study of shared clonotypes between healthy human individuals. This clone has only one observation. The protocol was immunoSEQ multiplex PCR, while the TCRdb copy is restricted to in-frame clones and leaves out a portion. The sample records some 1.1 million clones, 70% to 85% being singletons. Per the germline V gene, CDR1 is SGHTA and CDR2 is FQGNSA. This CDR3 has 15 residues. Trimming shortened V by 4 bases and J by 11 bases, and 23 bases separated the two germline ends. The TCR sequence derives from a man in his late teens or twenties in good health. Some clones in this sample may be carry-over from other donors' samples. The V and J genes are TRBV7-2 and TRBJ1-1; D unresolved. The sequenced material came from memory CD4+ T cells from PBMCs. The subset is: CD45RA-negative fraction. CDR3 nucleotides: TGTGCCAGCAGCTCAGCGGGGTCAGGTGGCTTTCGGGCTTTCTTT. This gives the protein CASSSAGSGGFRAFF.